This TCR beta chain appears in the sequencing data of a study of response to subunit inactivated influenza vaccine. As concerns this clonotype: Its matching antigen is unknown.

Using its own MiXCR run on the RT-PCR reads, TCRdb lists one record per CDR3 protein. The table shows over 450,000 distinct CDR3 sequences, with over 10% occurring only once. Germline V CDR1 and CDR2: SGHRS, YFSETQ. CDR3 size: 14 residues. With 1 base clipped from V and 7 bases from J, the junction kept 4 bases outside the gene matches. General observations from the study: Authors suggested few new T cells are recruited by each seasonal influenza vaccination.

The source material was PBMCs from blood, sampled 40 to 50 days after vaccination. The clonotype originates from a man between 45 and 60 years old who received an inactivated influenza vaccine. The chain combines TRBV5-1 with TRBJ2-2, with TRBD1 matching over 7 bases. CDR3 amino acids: CASSLKGASGELFF. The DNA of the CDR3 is TGCGCCAGCAGCTTGAAGGGGGCAAGCGGGGAGCTGTTTTTT.